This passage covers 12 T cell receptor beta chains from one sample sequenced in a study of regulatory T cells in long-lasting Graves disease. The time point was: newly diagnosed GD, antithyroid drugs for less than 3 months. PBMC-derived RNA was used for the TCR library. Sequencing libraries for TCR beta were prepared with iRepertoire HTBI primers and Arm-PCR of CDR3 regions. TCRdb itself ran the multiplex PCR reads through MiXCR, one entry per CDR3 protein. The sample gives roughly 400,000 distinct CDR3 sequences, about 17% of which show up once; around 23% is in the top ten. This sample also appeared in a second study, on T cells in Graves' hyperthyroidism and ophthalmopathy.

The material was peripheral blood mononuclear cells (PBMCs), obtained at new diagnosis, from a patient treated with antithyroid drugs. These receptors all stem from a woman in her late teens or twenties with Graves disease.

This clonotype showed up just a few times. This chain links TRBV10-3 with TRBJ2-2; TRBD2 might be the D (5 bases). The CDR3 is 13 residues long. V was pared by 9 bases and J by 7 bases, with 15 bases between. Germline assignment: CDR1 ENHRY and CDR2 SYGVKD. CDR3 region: CAISGVGGGELFF. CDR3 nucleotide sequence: TGTGCCATTTCCGGGGTCGGTGGCGGGGAGCTGTTTTTT.

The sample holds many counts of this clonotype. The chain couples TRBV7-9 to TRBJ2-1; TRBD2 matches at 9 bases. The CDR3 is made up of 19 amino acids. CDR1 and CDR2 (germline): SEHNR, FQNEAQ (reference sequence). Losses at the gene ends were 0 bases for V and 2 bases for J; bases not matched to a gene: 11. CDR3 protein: CASSLASLREGIPYNEQFF. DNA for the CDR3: TGTGCCAGCAGCTTAGCTTCTTTGCGGGAGGGCATCCCCTACAATGAGCAGTTCTTC.

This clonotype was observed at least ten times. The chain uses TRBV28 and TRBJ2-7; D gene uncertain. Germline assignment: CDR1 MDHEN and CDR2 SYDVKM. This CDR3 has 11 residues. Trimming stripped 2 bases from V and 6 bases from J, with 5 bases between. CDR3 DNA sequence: TGTGCCAGCAGTTTAACCTTCGAGCAGTACTTC. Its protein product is CASSLTFEQYF.

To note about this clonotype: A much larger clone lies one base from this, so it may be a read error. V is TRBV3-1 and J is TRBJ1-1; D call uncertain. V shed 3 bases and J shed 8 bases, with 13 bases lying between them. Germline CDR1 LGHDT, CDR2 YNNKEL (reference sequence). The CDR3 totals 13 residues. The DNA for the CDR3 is TGTGCCAGCAGCCATTCGGGATCGTCAGAAGCTTTCTTT. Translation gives CASSHSGSSEAFF.

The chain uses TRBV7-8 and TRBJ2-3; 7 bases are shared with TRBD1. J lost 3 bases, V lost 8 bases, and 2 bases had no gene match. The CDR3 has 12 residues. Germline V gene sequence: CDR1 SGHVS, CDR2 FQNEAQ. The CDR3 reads CASRRGTDTQYF. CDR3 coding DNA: TGTGCCAGCCGCAGGGGGACAGATACGCAGTATTTT. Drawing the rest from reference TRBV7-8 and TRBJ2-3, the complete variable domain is GAGVSQSPRYKVAKRGQDVALRCDPISGHVSLFWYQQALGQGPEFLTYFQNEAQLDKSGLPSDRFFAERPEGSVSTLKIQRTQQEDSAVYLCASRRGTDTQYFGPGTRLTVL.

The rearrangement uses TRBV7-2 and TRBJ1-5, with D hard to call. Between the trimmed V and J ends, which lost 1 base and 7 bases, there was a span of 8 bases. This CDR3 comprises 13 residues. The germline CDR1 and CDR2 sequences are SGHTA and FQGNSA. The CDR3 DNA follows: TGTGCCAGCAGCTTAGTGGGGTCCCAGCCCCAGCATTTT. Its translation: CASSLVGSQPQHF. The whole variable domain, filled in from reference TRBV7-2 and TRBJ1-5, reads GAGVSQSPSNKVTEKGKDVELRCDPISGHTALYWYRQSLGQGLEFLIYFQGNSAPDKSGLPSDRFSAERTGGSVSTLTIQRTQQEDSAVYLCASSLVGSQPQHFGDGTRLSIL.

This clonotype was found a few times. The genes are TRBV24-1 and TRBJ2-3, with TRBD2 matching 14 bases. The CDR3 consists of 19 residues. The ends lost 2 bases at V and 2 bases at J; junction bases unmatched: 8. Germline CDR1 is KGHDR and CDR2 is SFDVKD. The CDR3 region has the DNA TGTGCCACCAGTGATTCCGGGACTAGCGGGGGAGACCCCACAGATACGCAGTATTTT. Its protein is CATSDSGTSGGDPTDTQYF.

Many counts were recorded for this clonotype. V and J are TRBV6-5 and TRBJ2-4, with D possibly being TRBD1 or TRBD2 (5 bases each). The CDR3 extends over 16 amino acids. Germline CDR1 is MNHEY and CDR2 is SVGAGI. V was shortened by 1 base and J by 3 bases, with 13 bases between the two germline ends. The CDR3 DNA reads TGTGCCAGCAGTTACTGGGGGAAAGGGGTCAAAAACATTCAGTACTTC. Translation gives CASSYWGKGVKNIQYF.

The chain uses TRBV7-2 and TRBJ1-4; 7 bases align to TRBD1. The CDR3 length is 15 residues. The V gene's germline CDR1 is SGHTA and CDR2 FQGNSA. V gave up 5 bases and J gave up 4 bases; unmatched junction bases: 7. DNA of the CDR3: TGTGCCAGCAGCCCAGGGACAGCATATAATGAAAAACTGTTTTTT. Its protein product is CASSPGTAYNEKLFF.

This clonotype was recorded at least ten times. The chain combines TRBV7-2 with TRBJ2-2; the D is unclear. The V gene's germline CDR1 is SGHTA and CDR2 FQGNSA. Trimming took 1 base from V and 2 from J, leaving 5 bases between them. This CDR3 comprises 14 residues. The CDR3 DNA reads TGTGCCAGCAGCTTAGTGAGAAACACCGGGGAGCTGTTTTTT. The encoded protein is CASSLVRNTGELFF.

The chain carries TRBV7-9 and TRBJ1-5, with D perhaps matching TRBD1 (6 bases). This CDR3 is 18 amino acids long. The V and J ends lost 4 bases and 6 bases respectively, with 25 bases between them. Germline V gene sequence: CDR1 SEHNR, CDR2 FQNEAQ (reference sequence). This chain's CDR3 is CASSSSGLRYRDPQPQHF. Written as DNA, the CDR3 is TGTGCCAGCAGCTCATCGGGTTTGCGGTACAGGGATCCTCAGCCCCAGCATTTT.

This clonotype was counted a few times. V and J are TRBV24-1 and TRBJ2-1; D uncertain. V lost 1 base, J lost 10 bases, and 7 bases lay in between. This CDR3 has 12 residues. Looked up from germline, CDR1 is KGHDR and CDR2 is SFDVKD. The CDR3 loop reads CATSDFRTEQFF. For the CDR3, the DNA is TGTGCCACCAGTGATTTCAGGACGGAGCAGTTCTTC.